The 5 T cell receptor beta chains given below trace back to one sample, sequenced in a study of blood T cells in healthy people across ages. A J-beta primer mix and a sample-barcoded 5' primer were used in a second PCR of roughly 6 to 11 cycles. TCRdb reprocessed the 5' RACE reads with MiXCR, giving one entry per CDR3 protein. This sample has 600,000 to 1,000,000 distinct CDR3 sequences, with about three fifths found just once. Sequencing input: blood. The receptors were sampled from a man in his thirties or forties in good health.

The CDR3 nucleotides read TGCAGCGTTGTTACTGACAACTACGAGCAGTACTTC. Amino acids: CSVVTDNYEQYF. This sequence joins TRBV29-1 and TRBJ2-7; D uncertain. CDR1 SQVTM and CDR2 ANQGSEA come from the germline V gene. The CDR3 is made up of 12 amino acids. V gave up 4 bases and J gave up 3 bases, with 10 bases separating them.

This clonotype was counted a few times. V is TRBV9 and J is TRBJ2-1; 14 bases are shared with TRBD2. J lost 9 bases, V lost 3 bases, and 11 bases had no gene match. CDR3 size: 17 residues. CDR1 is SGDLS and CDR2 is YYNGEE in the germline V gene. CDR3 in amino acids: CASSAVPGTSGSGEQFF. Here the CDR3 DNA reads TGTGCCAGCAGCGCCGTACCCGGGACTAGCGGGAGCGGTGAGCAGTTCTTC.

This clonotype was counted between two and nine times. The genes are TRBV7-2 and TRBJ2-3; D ambiguous. There are 13 residues in the CDR3. CDR1 is SGHTA and CDR2 is FQGNSA in the germline V gene. Trimming removed 1 base at V and 6 bases at J, with 8 bases between. CDR3 DNA: TGTGCCAGCAGCTTAGGGTGGAGCGATACGCAGTATTTT. This sequence encodes CASSLGWSDTQYF. Supplemented by reference TRBV7-2 and TRBJ2-3, the full variable domain reads GAGVSQSPSNKVTEKGKDVELRCDPISGHTALYWYRQSLGQGLEFLIYFQGNSAPDKSGLPSDRFSAERTGGSVSTLTIQRTQQEDSAVYLCASSLGWSDTQYFGPGTRLTVL.

V gene TRBV30 combines with J gene TRBJ2-5; D is perhaps TRBD1 or TRBD2 (5 bases each). The V and J ends lost 1 base and 5 bases respectively, with 14 bases between them. The CDR3 covers 14 residues. Germline lookup yields CDR1 GTSNPN and CDR2 SVGIG (reference sequence). Here the CDR3 reads CAWSARGAEETQYF. CDR3 DNA: TGTGCCTGGAGTGCCCGAGGGGCTGAGGAGACCCAGTACTTC.

The chain links TRBV7-8 to TRBJ2-5; 7 positions agree with TRBD1. The J call may not be correct, given that the DNA end is closer to TRBJ2-7. This CDR3 has 15 amino acids. Germline V gives CDR1 SGHVS, CDR2 FQNEAQ. The CDR3 DNA follows: TGTGCCAGCAGCTTTTGGACAGGAGCGGCGAACGAGCAGTACTTC. It yields the protein CASSFWTGAANEQYF.